This TCR beta chain was recorded in a study of cytomegalovirus exposure and HLA in healthy donors. Primers for the PCR totalled 60 Vbeta and 13 Jbeta. Clones were read by immunoSEQ multiplex PCR, and TCRdb kept only the in-frame ones, dropping some. The data show 150,000 or so clones, 80% to 90% seen once. To note about this clone: Its antigen is currently unknown.

The CDR3 consists of 16 residues. Germline lookup yields CDR1 MDHEN and CDR2 SYDVKM. Trimming shortened V by 5 bases and J by 2 bases, and 17 bases separated the two germline ends. The study, taken as a whole, reports: V- and J-gene trimming in TCR beta was tied to a missense DCLRE1C variant by an analysis performed later.

This rearrangement joins TRBV28 to TRBJ2-3, with a weak D call TRBD2 (6 bases). This sequence was found in a woman aged 18-29 years in good health and CMV-seronegative. Input material: PBMCs. DNA for the CDR3: TGTGCCAGCAGTCTAGGGACTCCCGGGGCCACAGATACGCAGTATTTT. Translated, it gives CASSLGTPGATDTQYF.